The 32 T cell receptor beta chains in this list originate from one sample, sequenced in a study of vaccination and CD4 T cells after COVID-19. The antigens for these receptors are not known. The Oncomine TCR Beta short-read assay was applied to DNA of cultured CD4+ T cells. A single record per CDR3 protein comes from TCRdb applying MiXCR to the PCR reads. The profile shows approximately 12,000 distinct CDR3 sequences, roughly 59% of them singletons. Treatment meaning: roughly 11-day PBMC culture with coronavirus spike peptide pools or control peptides (ViraFEST assay). The sequencing sample was made of CD4+ T cells from blood, cultured in vitro. The receptor set was obtained from a human donor who had recovered from COVID-19.

The V gene is TRBV28, the J gene TRBJ1-2, with D possibly being TRBD1 (6 bases). Germline V CDR1 and CDR2: MDHEN, SYDVKM. The CDR3 extends over 13 amino acids. V was clipped by 5 bases and J by 5 bases, with 12 bases between them. This CDR3 reads CASSLAGEYGYTF. DNA for the CDR3: TGTGCCAGCAGTCTGGCAGGGGAATATGGCTACACCTTC.

The V gene is TRBV7-2, the J gene TRBJ1-6; TRBD1 agrees at 8 bases. This CDR3 is built from 14 residues. CDR1 is SGHTA and CDR2 is FQGNSA in the germline V gene. V was pared by 4 bases and J by 9 bases, with 5 bases of the junction left unmatched. The CDR3 loop reads CASSSRGQGSPLHF. In DNA form, the CDR3 reads TGTGCCAGCAGCTCCAGGGGGCAAGGTTCACCCCTCCACTTT.

As concerns this clonotype: A read error may produce the germline difference seen at one junction end. This sequence joins TRBV20-1 and TRBJ2-1; D possibly corresponds to TRBD2 (7 bases). There are 16 residues in the CDR3. Germline V CDR1 and CDR2: DFQATT, SNEGSKA (reference sequence). The CDR3, as DNA: TGCAGTGCTGGAGACTGGGGGCGGGAGAAGTACAATGAGCAGTTCTTC. Its translation: CSAGDWGREKYNEQFF.

The chain uses TRBV28 and TRBJ2-5, with TRBD2 identical over 10 bases. The trim removed 6 bases at V and 6 bases at J, leaving 7 bases unmatched. Germline V CDR1 and CDR2: MDHEN, SYDVKM. The CDR3 runs 14 residues. CDR3 sequence: CASSRTSGQKTQYF. The CDR3 DNA is TGTGCCAGCAGCCGGACTAGCGGACAGAAGACCCAGTACTTC.

This sequence joins TRBV19 and TRBJ1-5, with 10 bases aligning to TRBD1. The J segment lost 6 bases and the V segment lost 5 bases, leaving 4 bases of the junction unmatched. This CDR3 region has 14 residues. Germline loops: CDR1 LNHDA, CDR2 SQIVND (reference sequence). DNA of the CDR3: TGTGCCAGTAGTTTGACAGGGGGCGGTCAGCCCCAGCATTTT. This sequence encodes CASSLTGGGQPQHF. The entire variable domain, with the rest obtained from reference TRBV19 and TRBJ1-5, is as follows: DGGITQSPKYLFRKEGQNVTLSCEQNLNHDAMYWYRQDPGQGLRLIYYSQIVNDFQKGDIAEGYSVSREKKESFPLTVTSAQKNPTAFYLCASSLTGGGQPQHFGDGTRLSIL.

The chain uses TRBV7-6 and TRBJ2-3; perhaps D is TRBD1 or TRBD2 (5 bases each). Germline assignment: CDR1 SGHVS and CDR2 FNYEAQ. Trimming took off 4 bases at V and 6 bases at J, with 14 bases between the two ends. The CDR3 sequence is 14 residues long. The CDR3 region is CASSSPLEGDTQYF. The CDR3 nucleotides read TGTGCCAGCAGCTCGCCCCTCGAGGGGGATACGCAGTATTTT.

The chain uses TRBV7-9 and TRBJ1-1, with a weak D call TRBD1 (5 bases). Germline assignment: CDR1 SEHNR and CDR2 FQNEAQ (reference sequence). The CDR3 spans 16 residues. Trimming shortened V by 8 bases and J by 5 bases, and 24 bases separated the two germline ends. This chain's CDR3 is CASDRGGTLGWTEAFF. CDR3 nucleotides: TGTGCCAGCGACCGGGGGGGAACGTTAGGATGGACTGAAGCTTTCTTT.

This chain uses TRBV2 with TRBJ1-5, with 8 bases matching TRBD1. This CDR3 region has 13 residues. CDR1 SNHLY and CDR2 FYNNEI come from the germline V gene. V lost 5 bases, J lost 4 bases, and 1 base stayed unmatched. CDR3 bases: TGTGCCAGCAGTCGACAGGGGAATCAGCCCCAGCATTTT. Residues: CASSRQGNQPQHF.

The rearrangement joins TRBV2 to TRBJ2-3, with no clear D. V lost 7 bases and J 5 bases, leaving 10 bases between the germline ends. Germline V CDR1 and CDR2: SNHLY, FYNNEI. The CDR3 has 12 residues. Here the CDR3 DNA reads TGTGCCAGCAAGGTGTGGGAAGATACGCAGTATTTT. Its protein is CASKVWEDTQYF.

This clonotype was seen just once. This chain connects TRBV7-8 to TRBJ2-2, with D unclear. Germline V gene data show CDR1 as SGHVS and CDR2 as FQNEAQ. CDR3 length: 17 residues. V lost 1 base and J lost 6, with 18 bases in between. The CDR3 region is CASSLVGLRAVSGELFF. CDR3 in DNA: TGTGCCAGCAGCTTAGTTGGCCTCCGGGCGGTCTCCGGGGAGCTGTTTTTT.

The chain uses TRBV5-4 and TRBJ2-2, with D tentatively TRBD1 or TRBD2 (6 bases each). In germline, CDR1 is SGHNT, CDR2 YYREEE (reference sequence). The germline V and J ends were trimmed by 4 bases and 5 bases, with 9 bases remaining between them. This CDR3 spans 13 amino acids. Written as DNA, the CDR3 is TGTGCCAGCAGCGGAGGGGGGACCGGGGAGCTGTTTTTT. Translation: CASSGGGTGELFF.

The V and J genes are TRBV7-2 and TRBJ1-6; D is ambiguous. V was pared by 2 bases and J by 10 bases, with 12 bases between. The germline V gene encodes CDR1 SGHTA and CDR2 FQGNSA. CDR3 size: 14 residues. The CDR3 protein is CASSLTALTSPLHF. Here the CDR3 DNA reads TGTGCCAGCAGCTTAACGGCGTTAACGTCACCCCTCCACTTT.

The CDR3 nucleotides are TGTGCCAGCAGTTTAGGACTAGCGGGGCTCCTTGAGCAGTTCTTC. Protein product: CASSLGLAGLLEQFF. This rearrangement joins TRBV27 to TRBJ2-1; 12 bases are shared with TRBD2. This CDR3 has 15 residues. The germline gives CDR1 MNHEY, CDR2 SMNVEV (reference sequence). Trimming cost V 2 bases and J 9 bases; bases outside gene matches: 5.

A few counts support this clonotype. J is TRBJ1-1 and V is TRBV30; D is undetermined. Germline CDR1 reads GTSNPN; CDR2 reads SVGIG (reference sequence). CDR3 length: 12 amino acids. V gave up 2 bases and J gave up 3 bases, with 7 bases separating them. CDR3 nucleotide sequence: TGTGCCTGGAGTCCCCGGGACACTGAAGCTTTCTTT. As protein: CAWSPRDTEAFF.

A single count supports this clonotype. The rearrangement joins TRBV30 to TRBJ2-2; D is uncertain. CDR3 length equals 16 residues. V lost 5 bases, J lost 1 base, and 17 bases lay in between. CDR1 and CDR2 (germline): GTSNPN, SVGIG (reference sequence). CDR3 nucleotides: TGTGCCTGGGCCAATGTAAGCCCTAGGAACACCGGGGAGCTGTTTTTT. This sequence encodes CAWANVSPRNTGELFF. The full variable domain, with the rest looked up from reference TRBV30 and TRBJ2-2, is SQTIHQWPATLVQPVGSPLSLECTVEGTSNPNLYWYRQAAGRGLQLLFYSVGIGQISSEVPQNLSASRPQDRQFILSSKKLLLSDSGFYLCAWANVSPRNTGELFFGEGSRLTVL.

This chain joins TRBV30 and TRBJ2-5, with 8 positions matching TRBD2. This CDR3 is built from 14 residues. The junction had 6 bases not matched to a gene; V was cut back by 4 bases and J by 2 bases. Germline lookup yields CDR1 GTSNPN and CDR2 SVGIG (reference sequence). The CDR3 sequence: CAWKLGGRQETQYF. In DNA form, the CDR3 reads TGTGCCTGGAAGTTGGGCGGGAGGCAAGAGACCCAGTACTTC.

For the CDR3, the DNA is TGTGCCAGCAGCTTTCAGTCTAGGGCGGCCACCGGGGAGCTGTTTTTT. Its protein product is CASSFQSRAATGELFF. The chain employs TRBV5-6 and TRBJ2-2; D is ambiguous. V shed 2 bases and J shed 4 bases, with 15 bases lying between them. The CDR3 contains 16 residues. Germline CDR1 SGHDT, CDR2 YYEEEE.

This clonotype was seen a handful of times. The genes are TRBV24-1 and TRBJ1-2, with unresolved D. The germline V and J ends were trimmed by 3 bases and 7 bases, with 17 bases remaining between them. Germline CDR1 reads KGHDR; CDR2 reads SFDVKD. CDR3 length: 15 residues. The CDR3 loop is CATSDPRTDRPGYTF. The CDR3 DNA reads as TGTGCCACCAGTGATCCCAGGACGGACCGCCCTGGCTACACCTTC.

The chain is built from TRBV7-9 and TRBJ1-2; D is ambiguous. Germline values: CDR1 SEHNR, CDR2 FQNEAQ (reference sequence). This CDR3 comprises 12 residues. The ends were cut back, 1 base at V and 11 bases at J, with 11 bases in the middle. The CDR3 nucleotides read TGTGCCAGCAGCTTAGGACCTGATCGGTACACCTTC. This sequence encodes CASSLGPDRYTF.

This chain uses TRBV6-2 or TRBV6-3 with TRBJ1-1; maybe TRBD1 (5 bases). Trimming cost V 5 bases and J 10 bases, with 20 bases left between them. The CDR3 has 14 residues. The germline V gene encodes CDR1 MNHEY and CDR2 SVGEGT. The CDR3 region is CASSDTGRGGGAFF. In nucleotides, the CDR3 is TGTGCCAGCAGTGATACAGGCCGCGGTGGGGGAGCTTTCTTT.

The V gene is TRBV2, the J gene TRBJ2-1, with D unclear. Germline V gives CDR1 SNHLY, CDR2 FYNNEI. The CDR3 totals 11 residues. Trimming removed 6 bases from V and 4 bases from J, with 4 bases in between. In nucleotides, the CDR3 is TGTGCCAGCAGAGTATACAATGAGCAGTTCTTC. This gives the protein CASRVYNEQFF.

The chain uses TRBV7-2 and TRBJ2-3; no firm D call. CDR3 length: 15 residues. Per germline, CDR1 SGHTA and CDR2 FQGNSA. V dropped 4 bases and J dropped 4 bases, with 15 bases sitting between them. The CDR3 bases are TGTGCCAGCAGCTACCCTGGTAGTTTATCAGATACGCAGTATTTT. Translating it yields CASSYPGSLSDTQYF.

The chain employs TRBV5-4 and TRBJ2-5; 8 positions match TRBD1. Germline V gene lookup returns CDR1 SGHNT and CDR2 YYREEE (reference sequence). J gave up 4 bases and V 0 bases, and 8 bases lay outside the gene matches. CDR3 size: 16 residues. The CDR3: CASSLAQGQARETQYF. CDR3 nucleotides: TGTGCCAGCAGCTTGGCCCAGGGACAGGCTCGAGAGACCCAGTACTTC.

V and J are TRBV20-1 and TRBJ2-4, with D possibly matching TRBD1 (6 bases). V was cut by 6 bases and J by 6 bases, with 12 bases left in between. Germline V lookup: CDR1 DFQATT, CDR2 SNEGSKA (reference sequence). The CDR3 runs to 12 residues. DNA for the CDR3: TGCAGTGCGGGGGCTTCAGGAAACATTCAGTACTTC. Protein sequence: CSAGASGNIQYF.

The gene calls are TRBV2 and TRBJ2-5; D perhaps matches TRBD2 (5 bases). The germline gives CDR1 SNHLY, CDR2 FYNNEI. Trimming cost V 8 bases and J 2 bases, with 9 bases left between them. This CDR3 is built from 12 residues. The CDR3 coding sequence is TGTGCCAGCTCAGCGGAGCAAGAGACCCAGTACTTC. Translating it yields CASSAEQETQYF.

This sequence joins TRBV11-2 and TRBJ1-6; D is possibly TRBD1 (6 bases). The CDR3 has 14 amino acids. V shed 2 bases and J shed 7 bases, with 9 bases lying between them. Germline assignment: CDR1 SGHAT and CDR2 FQNNGV. As DNA, the CDR3 is TGTGCCAGCAGCTTACAGGGGCAGAATTCACCCCTCCACTTT. Encoded protein: CASSLQGQNSPLHF.

This clonotype occurred a few times. The chain carries TRBV30 and TRBJ1-1, with D possibly TRBD1 on 6 matching bases. Germline lookup yields CDR1 GTSNPN and CDR2 SVGIG (reference sequence). Between the trimmed V and J ends, which lost 3 bases and 12 bases, there was a span of 14 bases. This CDR3 has 11 residues. CDR3 amino acids: CAWSEGGETFF. In DNA form, the CDR3 reads TGTGCCTGGAGCGAGGGGGGGGAGACTTTCTTT. Full variable domain (remainder filled in from reference TRBV30 and TRBJ1-1): SQTIHQWPATLVQPVGSPLSLECTVEGTSNPNLYWYRQAAGRGLQLLFYSVGIGQISSEVPQNLSASRPQDRQFILSSKKLLLSDSGFYLCAWSEGGETFFGQGTRLTVV.

The V call is TRBV24-1, the J call TRBJ1-4; 9 bases align to TRBD1. The V and J ends lost 5 bases and 5 bases, in that order; junction bases with no gene match: 5. CDR3 length equals 15 residues. Germline CDR1 reads KGHDR; CDR2 reads SFDVKD. CDR3 coding DNA: TGTGCCACCAGTGTACAGGGGGCGCCGAATGAAAAACTGTTTTTT. Translating it yields CATSVQGAPNEKLFF.

The rearrangement uses TRBV27 and TRBJ2-7, with D unclear. The CDR3 has 14 residues. CDR1 and CDR2 from the germline V gene are MNHEY and SMNVEV (reference sequence). V was clipped by 5 bases and J by 2 bases, with 13 bases between them. The CDR3 loop is CASSPTGPPYEQYF. The CDR3 DNA sequence: TGTGCCAGCAGTCCCACCGGACCGCCCTACGAGCAGTACTTC.

The chain carries TRBV2 and TRBJ1-1; D remains unclear. Trimming removed 1 base at V and 2 bases at J, with 5 bases between. This CDR3 has 13 residues. Germline V gene sequence: CDR1 SNHLY, CDR2 FYNNEI. CDR3 bases: TGTGCCAGCAGTGAAGGTCTAAACACTGAAGCTTTCTTT. Its translation is CASSEGLNTEAFF.

The chain is built from TRBV7-8 and TRBJ2-7, with TRBD2 matching over 7 bases. Germline trimming cut 6 bases from V and 2 bases from J; bases unmatched to any gene: 13. The CDR3 contains 16 residues. Germline V CDR1 and CDR2: SGHVS, FQNEAQ. CDR3 bases: TGTGCCAGCAGGCCTCCACTAGCGACAACAACCTACGAGCAGTACTTC. As protein: CASRPPLATTTYEQYF.

The rearrangement links TRBV28 to TRBJ2-2; D possibly corresponds to TRBD1 (6 bases). V lost 4 bases and J lost 5, with 8 bases in between. The CDR3 sequence is 13 residues long. Germline-derived CDR1 and CDR2 are MDHEN and SYDVKM. In nucleotides, the CDR3 is TGTGCCAGCAGTTGGGGGCGGACCGGGGAGCTGTTTTTT. This encodes CASSWGRTGELFF.